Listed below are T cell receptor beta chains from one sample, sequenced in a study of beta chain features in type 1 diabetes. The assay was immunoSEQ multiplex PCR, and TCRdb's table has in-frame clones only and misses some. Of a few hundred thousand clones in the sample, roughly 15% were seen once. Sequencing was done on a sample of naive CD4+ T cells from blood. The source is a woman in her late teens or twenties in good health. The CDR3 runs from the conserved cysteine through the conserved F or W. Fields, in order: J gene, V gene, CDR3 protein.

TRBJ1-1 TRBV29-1 CSVGYGITEAFF
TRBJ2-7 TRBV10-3 CAISASVGEQYF
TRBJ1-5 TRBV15 CATSSDRAGNQPQHF
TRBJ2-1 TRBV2 CASSVHGRGLLTDEQFF
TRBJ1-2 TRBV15 CATSRTGQSGYGYTF
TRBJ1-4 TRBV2 CASNGRPNEKLFF
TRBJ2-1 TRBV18 CASSPGLAGGGDEQFF
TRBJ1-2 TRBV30 CAWSVQQGHYGYTF
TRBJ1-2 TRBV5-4 CASSLDRSPPGGYTF
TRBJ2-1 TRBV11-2 CASSLERVYNEQFF
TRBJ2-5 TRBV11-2 CASSLTQETQYF
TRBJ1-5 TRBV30 CAWGTGGPSNQPQHF
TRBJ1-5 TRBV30 CAWSDRVEGNQPQHF
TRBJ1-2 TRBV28 CASRRTGGAGGYTF
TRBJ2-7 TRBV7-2 CASSLIALAATYEQYF
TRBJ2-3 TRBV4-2 CASSPVDSSTDTQYF
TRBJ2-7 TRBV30 CAWRKGSNYEQYF
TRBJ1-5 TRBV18 CASSASGSAQPQHF
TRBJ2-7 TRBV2 CASSGWFGSYEQYF
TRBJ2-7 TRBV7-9 CASSVGQQSYEQYF
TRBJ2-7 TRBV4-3 CASSQDRVYEQYF
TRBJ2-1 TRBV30 CAWSLGPYNEQFF
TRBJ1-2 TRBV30 CACRRGQGAGYGYTF
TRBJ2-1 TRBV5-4 CASSARLAGVENEQFF
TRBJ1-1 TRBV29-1 CSVEKAANTEAFF
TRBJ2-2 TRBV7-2 CASSLNPNTGELFF
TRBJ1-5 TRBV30 CAWRVQGASNQPQHF
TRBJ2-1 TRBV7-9 CASSLGTAGEDNEQFF
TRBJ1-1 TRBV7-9 CASSLAQIPNTEAFF
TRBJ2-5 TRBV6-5 CASSYGGETQYF
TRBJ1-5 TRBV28 CASSLPGNSNQPQHF
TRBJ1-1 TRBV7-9 CASSTDWSGGGGTEAFF
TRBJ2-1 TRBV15 CATSRARLDYNEQFF
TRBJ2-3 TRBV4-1 CASSQGSSGTDTQYF
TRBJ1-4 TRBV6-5 CASSYSIATNEKLFF
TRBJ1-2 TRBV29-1 CSVSGTGFGYTF
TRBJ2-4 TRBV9 CASSEGGLADAKNIQYF
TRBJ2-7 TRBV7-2 CASSLEERYRLDYEQYF
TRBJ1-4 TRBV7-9 CASSFSGYHDEKLFF
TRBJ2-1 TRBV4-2 CASSQEGLAGGYNEQFF
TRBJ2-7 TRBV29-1 CSVVLRTAGSYEQYF
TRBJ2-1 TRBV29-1 CSADRVRNEQFF
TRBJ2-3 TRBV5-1 CASADNYPDTQYF
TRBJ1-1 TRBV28 CASRSGQGPLTEAFF
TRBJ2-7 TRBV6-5 CASRSPGGYEQYF
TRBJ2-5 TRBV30 CAAAQRMGSQETQYF
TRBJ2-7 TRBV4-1 CASSPTGTGQYF
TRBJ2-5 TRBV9 CASSVGAQETQYF
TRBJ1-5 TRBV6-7 CASSYLTGFNQPQHF
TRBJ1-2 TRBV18 CASSPREEPYYGYTF
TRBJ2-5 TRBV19 CASGSGVEETQYF